This T cell receptor (beta chain) was captured by sequencing in a study of blood T cell repertoires in COVID-19. Germline lookup yields CDR1 MGHDK and CDR2 SYGVNS. The CDR3 extends over 16 amino acids. V lost 1 base and J lost 4; bases outside the gene matches: 5. The authors' processing: Reference gene primers were amplified, and this amplification served to estimate nucleated cell counts. Assay: immunoSEQ multiplex PCR; the TCRdb copy retains only in-frame clones and omits some. The V and J calls and clone size were taken over from that table, and D and trimming were inferred from the DNA. The sample yields about 300,000 clones, approximately 92% seen once.

This sequence joins TRBV25-1 and TRBJ2-1; 9 nucleotides line up with TRBD2. The clonotype was recovered from a woman in her twenties or thirties with COVID-19, enrolled during active disease. The sample was peripheral blood. The CDR3 protein is CASSEFAGGLYNEQFF. DNA of the CDR3: TGTGCCAGCAGTGAATTTGCGGGAGGGCTTTACAATGAGCAGTTCTTC.